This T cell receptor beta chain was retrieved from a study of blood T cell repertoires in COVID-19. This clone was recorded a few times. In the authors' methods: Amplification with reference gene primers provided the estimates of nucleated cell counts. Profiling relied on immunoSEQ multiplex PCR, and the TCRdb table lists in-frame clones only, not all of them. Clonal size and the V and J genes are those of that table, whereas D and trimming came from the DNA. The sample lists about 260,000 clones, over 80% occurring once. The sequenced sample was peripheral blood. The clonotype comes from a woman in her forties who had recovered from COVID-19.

Written as DNA, the CDR3 is TGCGCCAGCAGGGACCGACTAGCGGGGGATTACAATGAGCAGTTCTTC. The encoded protein is CASRDRLAGDYNEQFF. The rearrangement links TRBV5-1 to TRBJ2-1, with 12 bases identical to TRBD2. Germline lookup yields CDR1 SGHRS and CDR2 YFSETQ. Trimming cost V 5 bases and J 4 bases; bases outside gene matches: 7. The CDR3 runs 16 residues.